A single sample is the source of the 5 T cell receptor beta chains below, sequenced in a study of regulatory T cells in long-lasting Graves disease. Assembly of TCR beta libraries relied on iRepertoire HTBI primers together with Arm-PCR of CDR3 regions. TCRdb re-called the multiplex PCR reads through MiXCR, storing one row per CDR3 protein. The repertoire includes 310,000 or so distinct CDR3 sequences, roughly a fifth of them detected once, and approximately 60% sits in the top ten. The time point was: persistent/refractory GD, antithyroid drugs over 5 years with positive TRAb. PBMC-extracted RNA yielded the TCR library. The material sequenced was peripheral blood mononuclear cells (PBMCs), taken when the disease was refractory, from a patient treated with antithyroid drugs. The source is a female donor with Graves disease.

This clonotype occurred a few times. V and J are TRBV6-5 and TRBJ2-7; the match to TRBD2 covers 12 bases. The CDR3 contains 15 residues. Trimming cost V 4 bases and J 4 bases; bases outside gene matches: 5. CDR1 is MNHEY and CDR2 is SVGAGI in the germline V gene. CDR3 in DNA: TGTGCCAGCAGTTCCCGGACTAGCGGGATTTACGAGCAGTACTTC. Translated, it gives CASSSRTSGIYEQYF.

The rearrangement links TRBV7-9 to TRBJ1-2; D possibly corresponds to TRBD1 (5 bases). The germline V gene has CDR1 SEHNR and CDR2 FQNEAQ (reference sequence). The CDR3 is made up of 14 amino acids. The ends were cut back, 0 bases at V and 4 bases at J, with 9 bases in the middle. In nucleotides, the CDR3 is TGTGCCAGCAGCTTAGCCGGGGACCCCTATGGCTACACCTTC. Residues: CASSLAGDPYGYTF.

This clonotype occurred many times. This rearrangement joins TRBV20-1 to TRBJ1-2; 9 nucleotides line up with TRBD1. Unmatched junction bases numbered 5, after V lost 5 bases and J lost 4 bases. Germline values: CDR1 DFQATT, CDR2 SNEGSKA (reference sequence). This CDR3 comprises 13 residues. This CDR3 is CSAQDRGSYGYTF. CDR3 coding DNA: TGCAGTGCTCAGGACAGGGGTAGCTATGGCTACACCTTC.

V gene TRBV6-2 or TRBV6-3 combines with J gene TRBJ1-2; no clear D gene. The CDR3 is 12 residues long. CDR1 and CDR2 from the germline V gene are MNHEY and SVGEGT. V lost 6 bases and J lost 5, with 10 bases in between. This CDR3 reads CASSRSGYGYTF. The CDR3 coding sequence is TGTGCCAGCAGCCGATCGGGGTATGGCTACACCTTC.

The rearrangement joins TRBV7-2 to TRBJ2-3, with a weak D call TRBD1 (5 bases). V was shortened by 5 bases and J by 3 bases, with 12 bases between the two germline ends. This CDR3 is built from 14 residues. Germline-derived CDR1 and CDR2 are SGHTA and FQGNSA. CDR3 coding DNA: TGTGCCAGCAGCCCACAGGCCAGGACAGATACGCAGTATTTT. Its protein is CASSPQARTDTQYF.